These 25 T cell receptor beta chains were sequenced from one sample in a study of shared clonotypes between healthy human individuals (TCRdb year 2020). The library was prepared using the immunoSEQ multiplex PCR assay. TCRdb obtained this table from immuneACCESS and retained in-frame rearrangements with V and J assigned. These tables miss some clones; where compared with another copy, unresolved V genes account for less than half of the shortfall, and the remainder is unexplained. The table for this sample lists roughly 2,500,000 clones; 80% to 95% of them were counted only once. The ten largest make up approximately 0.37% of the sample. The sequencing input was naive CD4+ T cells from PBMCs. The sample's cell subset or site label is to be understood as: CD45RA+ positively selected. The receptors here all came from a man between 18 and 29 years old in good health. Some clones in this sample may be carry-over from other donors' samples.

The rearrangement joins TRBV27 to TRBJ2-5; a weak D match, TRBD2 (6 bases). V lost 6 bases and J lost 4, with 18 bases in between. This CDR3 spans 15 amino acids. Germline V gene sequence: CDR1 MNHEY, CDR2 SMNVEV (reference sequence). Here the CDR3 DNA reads TGTGCCAGCAGCCCCGGCGGGGTATCCGGAGAGACCCAGTACTTC. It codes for CASSPGGVSGETQYF.

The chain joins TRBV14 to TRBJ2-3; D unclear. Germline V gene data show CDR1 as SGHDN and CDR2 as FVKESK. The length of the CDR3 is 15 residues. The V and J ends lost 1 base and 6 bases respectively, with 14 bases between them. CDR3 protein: CASSQGRYPGDTQYF. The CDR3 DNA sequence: TGTGCCAGCAGCCAAGGAAGATACCCTGGGGATACGCAGTATTTT.

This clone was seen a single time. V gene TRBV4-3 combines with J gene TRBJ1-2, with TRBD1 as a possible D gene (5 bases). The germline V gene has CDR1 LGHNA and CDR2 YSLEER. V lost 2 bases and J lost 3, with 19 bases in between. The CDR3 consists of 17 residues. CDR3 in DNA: TGCGCCAGCAGCCAAACCCTTTCGGCCGCGGGGGACTATGGCTACACCTTC. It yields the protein CASSQTLSAAGDYGYTF.

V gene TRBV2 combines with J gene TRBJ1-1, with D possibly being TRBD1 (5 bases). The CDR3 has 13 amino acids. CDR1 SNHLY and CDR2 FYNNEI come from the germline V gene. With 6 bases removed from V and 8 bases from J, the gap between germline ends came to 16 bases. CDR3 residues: CASSRGVSWEAFF. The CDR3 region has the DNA TGTGCCAGCAGCAGAGGGGTCTCCTGGGAAGCTTTCTTT.

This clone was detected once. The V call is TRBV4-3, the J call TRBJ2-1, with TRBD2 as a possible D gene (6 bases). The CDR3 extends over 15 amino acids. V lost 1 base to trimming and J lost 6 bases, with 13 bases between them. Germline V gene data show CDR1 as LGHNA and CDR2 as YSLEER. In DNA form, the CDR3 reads TGCGCCAGCAGCCAAGTCGGGCGGGGTGGCAATGAGCAGTTCTTC. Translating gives CASSQVGRGGNEQFF.

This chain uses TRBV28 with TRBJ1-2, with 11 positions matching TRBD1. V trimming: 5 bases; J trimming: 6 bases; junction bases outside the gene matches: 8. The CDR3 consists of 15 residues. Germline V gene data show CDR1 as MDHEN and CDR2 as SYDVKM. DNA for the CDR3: TGTGCCAGCAGTGGTATGGGACAGGGGGAGAATGGCTACACCTTC. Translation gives CASSGMGQGENGYTF.

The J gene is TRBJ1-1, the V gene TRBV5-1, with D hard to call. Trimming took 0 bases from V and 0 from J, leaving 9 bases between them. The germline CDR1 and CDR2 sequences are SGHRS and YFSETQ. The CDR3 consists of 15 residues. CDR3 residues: CASSLVGDMNTEAFF. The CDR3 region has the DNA TGCGCCAGCAGCTTGGTTGGGGATATGAACACTGAAGCTTTCTTT. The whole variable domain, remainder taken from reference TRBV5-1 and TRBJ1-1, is KAGVTQTPRYLIKTRGQQVTLSCSPISGHRSVSWYQQTPGQGLQFLFEYFSETQRNKGNFPGRFSGRQFSNSRSEMNVSTLELGDSALYLCASSLVGDMNTEAFFGQGTRLTVV.

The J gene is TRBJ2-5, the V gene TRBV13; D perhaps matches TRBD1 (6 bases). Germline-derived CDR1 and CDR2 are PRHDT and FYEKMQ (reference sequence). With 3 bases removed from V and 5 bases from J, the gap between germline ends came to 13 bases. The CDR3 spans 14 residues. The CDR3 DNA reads TGTGCCAGCAGCTTCGGGACAATGAGGGAGACCCAGTACTTC. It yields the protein CASSFGTMRETQYF.

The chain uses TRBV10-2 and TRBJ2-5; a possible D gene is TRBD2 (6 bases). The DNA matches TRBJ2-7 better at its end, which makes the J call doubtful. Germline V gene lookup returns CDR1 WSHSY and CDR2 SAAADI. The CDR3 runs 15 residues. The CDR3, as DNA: TGCGCCAGCAGTGCCTATAGCGGTCCTTCCTACGAGCAGTACTTC. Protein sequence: CASSAYSGPSYEQYF.

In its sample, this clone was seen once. The CDR3 region has the DNA TGTGCCAGCAGCAATCGATCCGACACTGAAGCTTTCTTT. Translated: CASSNRSDTEAFF. The V gene is TRBV21-1, the J gene TRBJ1-1. TRBV21-1 is recorded as a pseudogene. This CDR3 region has 13 residues.

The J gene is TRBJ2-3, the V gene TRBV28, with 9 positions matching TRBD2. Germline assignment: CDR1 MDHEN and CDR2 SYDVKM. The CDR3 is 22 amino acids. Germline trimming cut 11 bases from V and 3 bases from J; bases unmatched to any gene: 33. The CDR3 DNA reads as TGTGCCGATATTAAACACTTTAACGGCCCCCCTCGTAGCGGGAGAGAGACAGATACGCAGTATTTT. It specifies CADIKHFNGPPRSGRETDTQYF.

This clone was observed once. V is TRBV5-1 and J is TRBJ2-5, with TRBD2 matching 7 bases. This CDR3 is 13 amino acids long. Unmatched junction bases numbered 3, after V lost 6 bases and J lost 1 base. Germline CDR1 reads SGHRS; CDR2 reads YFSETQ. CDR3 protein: CASTWTSQETQYF. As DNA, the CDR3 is TGCGCCAGCACCTGGACTAGCCAAGAGACCCAGTACTTC.

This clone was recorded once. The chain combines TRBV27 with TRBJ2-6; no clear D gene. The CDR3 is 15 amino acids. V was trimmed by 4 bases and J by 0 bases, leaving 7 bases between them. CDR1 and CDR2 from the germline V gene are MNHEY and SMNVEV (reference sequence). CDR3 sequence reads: CASSSPASGANVLTF. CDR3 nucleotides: TGTGCCAGCAGTTCCCCCGCCTCTGGGGCCAACGTCCTGACTTTC.

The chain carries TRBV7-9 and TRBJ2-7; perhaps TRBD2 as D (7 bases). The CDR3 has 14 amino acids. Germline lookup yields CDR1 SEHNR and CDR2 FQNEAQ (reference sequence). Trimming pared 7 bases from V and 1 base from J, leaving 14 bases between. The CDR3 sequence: CASTLGRGSYEQYF. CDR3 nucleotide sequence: TGTGCCAGCACCCTAGGGAGGGGGTCCTACGAGCAGTACTTC.

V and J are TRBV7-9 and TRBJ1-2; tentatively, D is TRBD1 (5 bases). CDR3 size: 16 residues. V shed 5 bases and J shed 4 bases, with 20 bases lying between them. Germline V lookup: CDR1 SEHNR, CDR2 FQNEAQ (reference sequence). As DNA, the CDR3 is TGTGCCAGCAGCCCTGCGAGGGACCTCCCTAGCTATGGCTACACCTTC. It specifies CASSPARDLPSYGYTF.

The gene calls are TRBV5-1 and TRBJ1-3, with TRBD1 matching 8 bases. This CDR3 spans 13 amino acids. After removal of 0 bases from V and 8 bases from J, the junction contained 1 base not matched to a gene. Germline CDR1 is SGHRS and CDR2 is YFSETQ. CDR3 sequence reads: CASSLEQGDTIYF. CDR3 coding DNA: TGCGCCAGCAGCTTGGAACAGGGGGACACCATATATTTT.

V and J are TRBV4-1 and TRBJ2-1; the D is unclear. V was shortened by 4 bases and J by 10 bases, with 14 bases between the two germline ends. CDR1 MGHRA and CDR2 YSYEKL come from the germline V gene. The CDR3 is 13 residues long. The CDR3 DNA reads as TGCGCCAGCAGCCCCCTTAGGGTCGGAGAGCAGTTCTTC. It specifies CASSPLRVGEQFF.

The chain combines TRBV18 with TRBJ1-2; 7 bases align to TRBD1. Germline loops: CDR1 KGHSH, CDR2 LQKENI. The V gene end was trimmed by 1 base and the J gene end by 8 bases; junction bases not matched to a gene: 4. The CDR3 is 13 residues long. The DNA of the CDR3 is TGTGCCAGCTCACCACGTGGGACAGTGGGCTACACCTTC. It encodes CASSPRGTVGYTF.

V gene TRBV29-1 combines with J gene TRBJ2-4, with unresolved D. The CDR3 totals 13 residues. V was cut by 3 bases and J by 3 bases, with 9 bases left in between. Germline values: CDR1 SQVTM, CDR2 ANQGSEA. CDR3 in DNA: TGCAGCGTTGAGTCCTCTGGCAAAAACATTCAGTACTTC. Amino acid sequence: CSVESSGKNIQYF.

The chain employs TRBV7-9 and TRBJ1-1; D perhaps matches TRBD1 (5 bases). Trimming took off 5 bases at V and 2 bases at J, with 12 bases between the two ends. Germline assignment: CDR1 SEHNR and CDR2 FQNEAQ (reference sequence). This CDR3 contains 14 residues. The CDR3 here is CASSVNRYNTEAFF. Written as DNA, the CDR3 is TGTGCCAGCAGCGTAAACAGGTATAACACTGAAGCTTTCTTT.

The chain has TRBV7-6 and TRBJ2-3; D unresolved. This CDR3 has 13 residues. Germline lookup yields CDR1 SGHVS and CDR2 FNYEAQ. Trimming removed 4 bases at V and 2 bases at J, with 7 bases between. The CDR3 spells CASSSIPTDTQYF. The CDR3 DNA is TGTGCCAGCAGCTCGATCCCCACAGATACGCAGTATTTT. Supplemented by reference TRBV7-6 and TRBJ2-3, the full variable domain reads GAGVSQSPRYKVTKRGQDVALRCDPISGHVSLYWYRQALGQGPEFLTYFNYEAQQDKSGLPNDRFSAERPEGSISTLTIQRTEQRDSAMYRCASSSIPTDTQYFGPGTRLTVL.

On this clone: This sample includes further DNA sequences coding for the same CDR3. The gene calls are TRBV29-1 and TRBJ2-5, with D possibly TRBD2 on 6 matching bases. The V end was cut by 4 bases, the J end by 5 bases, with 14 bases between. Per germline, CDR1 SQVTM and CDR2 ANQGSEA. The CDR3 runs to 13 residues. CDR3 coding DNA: TGCAGCGTTGGGGGTGCGGGGTGGGAGACCCAGTACTTC. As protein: CSVGGAGWETQYF.

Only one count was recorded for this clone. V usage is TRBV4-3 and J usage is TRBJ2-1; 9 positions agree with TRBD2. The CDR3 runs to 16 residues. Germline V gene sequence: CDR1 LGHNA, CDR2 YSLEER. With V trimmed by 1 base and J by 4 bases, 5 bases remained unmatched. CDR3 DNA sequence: TGCGCCAGCAGCCAAGGGGCTAGCGGGACGTACAATGAGCAGTTCTTC. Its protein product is CASSQGASGTYNEQFF.

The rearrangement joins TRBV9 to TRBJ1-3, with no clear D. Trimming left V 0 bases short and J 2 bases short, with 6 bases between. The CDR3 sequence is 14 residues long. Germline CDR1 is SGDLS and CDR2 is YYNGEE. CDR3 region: CASSVDTAGNTIYF. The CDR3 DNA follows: TGTGCCAGCAGCGTAGATACAGCTGGAAACACCATATATTTT.

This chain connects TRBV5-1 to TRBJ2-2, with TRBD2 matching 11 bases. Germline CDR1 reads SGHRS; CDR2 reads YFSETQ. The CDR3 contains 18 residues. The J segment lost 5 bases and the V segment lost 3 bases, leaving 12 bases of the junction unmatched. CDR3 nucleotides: TGCGCCAGCAGCTCGGCCTCCGGGACTAGCGGTAAAACCGGGGAGCTGTTTTTT. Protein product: CASSSASGTSGKTGELFF.